This entry lists 23 T cell receptor beta chains sequenced from one sample in a study of Ad26.COV2.S vaccination and SARS-CoV-2 variants. Libraries were prepared by immunoSEQ multiplex PCR; TCRdb keeps only in-frame clonotypes and omits some of them. The table shows about 330,000 clones, with about nine tenths occurring only once. Noted treatment: some 19 received Ad26.COV2.S at low or high dose, single or two shots; about five received placebo; per-sample allocation not given. Specimens were obtained on day 63 following the first vaccine or placebo injection. This specimen consisted of peripheral blood, obtained in a trial of Ad26.COV2.S vaccine versus placebo. All receptors derive from a person between 18 and 59 years old who received the Ad26.COV2.S COVID-19 vaccine or a placebo.

This chain links TRBV6-2 or TRBV6-3 with TRBJ2-1, with a tentative D call TRBD2 (6 bases). The CDR3 runs 11 residues. Trimming took 4 bases from V and 9 from J, leaving 7 bases between them. CDR1 MNHEY and CDR2 SVGEGT come from the germline V gene. In DNA form, the CDR3 reads TGTGCCAGCAGTTCCGGGGGTGAGCAGTTCTTC. This encodes CASSSGGEQFF.

The chain couples TRBV30 to TRBJ2-1, with 12 bases lining up with TRBD2. The trim removed 1 base at V and 9 bases at J, leaving 10 bases unmatched. Germline assignment: CDR1 GTSNPN and CDR2 SVGIG (reference sequence). The CDR3 has 16 residues. The CDR3 DNA sequence: TGTGCCTGGAGTGCGCGACTAGCGGGAGCGGCCGGTGAGCAGTTCTTC. Residues: CAWSARLAGAAGEQFF.

This rearrangement joins TRBV28 to TRBJ1-1; 9 bases match TRBD1. The trim removed 7 bases at V and 2 bases at J, leaving 8 bases unmatched. Germline lookup yields CDR1 MDHEN and CDR2 SYDVKM. This CDR3 spans 15 amino acids. The CDR3: CASTETGGENTEAFF. As DNA, the CDR3 is TGTGCCAGCACGGAAACAGGGGGCGAAAACACTGAAGCTTTCTTT.

The chain is built from TRBV30 and TRBJ1-1; 8 bases line up with TRBD1. In germline, CDR1 is GTSNPN, CDR2 SVGIG (reference sequence). The CDR3 is made up of 13 amino acids. V dropped 0 bases and J dropped 10; count of bases not matched to a gene: 7. As DNA, the CDR3 is TGTGCCTGGAGTGTTCAGACAGGGGTCTCAGCTTTCTTT. It codes for CAWSVQTGVSAFF. Using reference TRBV30 and TRBJ1-1 for the parts outside the CDR3, the full variable domain is SQTIHQWPATLVQPVGSPLSLECTVEGTSNPNLYWYRQAAGRGLQLLFYSVGIGQISSEVPQNLSASRPQDRQFILSSKKLLLSDSGFYLCAWSVQTGVSAFFGQGTRLTVV.

The chain couples TRBV2 to TRBJ2-7; the match to TRBD2 covers 8 bases. Unmatched junction bases numbered 2, after V lost 5 bases and J lost 2 bases. This CDR3 contains 13 residues. Per the germline V gene, CDR1 is SNHLY and CDR2 is FYNNEI. The CDR3 nucleotides read TGTGCCAGCAGTCGGGGGGGCCCCTACGAGCAGTACTTC. Amino acid sequence: CASSRGGPYEQYF.

This clone has a single count. The CDR3 loop is CASSSLTAASYGYTF. The CDR3 nucleotides read TGTGCCAGCAGCTCCCTGACAGCGGCCTCCTATGGCTACACCTTC. The chain has TRBV11-2 and TRBJ1-2, with TRBD1 as a possible D gene (5 bases). Germline V CDR1 and CDR2: SGHAT, FQNNGV. This CDR3 region has 15 residues. Trimming removed 4 bases from V and 4 bases from J, with 16 bases in between.

The chain uses TRBV5-4 and TRBJ2-1; D gene unclear. The V gene's germline CDR1 is SGHNT and CDR2 YYREEE (reference sequence). The CDR3 sequence is 17 residues long. Deletions cut 0 bases from V and 4 bases from J, with 17 bases between. In DNA, the CDR3 is TGTGCCAGCAGCTTGGCCTTTCCCGGCGGCACATACAATGAGCAGTTCTTC. This encodes CASSLAFPGGTYNEQFF.

The V and J genes are TRBV18 and TRBJ1-6; the match to TRBD1 covers 10 bases. The CDR3 loop spans 14 amino acids. V was pared by 3 bases and J by 9 bases, with 2 bases of the junction left unmatched. The germline V gene has CDR1 KGHSH and CDR2 LQKENI. The CDR3 DNA sequence: TGTGCCAGCTCACCCCGGGACAGGGGTTCACCCCTCCACTTT. Its protein is CASSPRDRGSPLHF.

The rearrangement joins TRBV28 to TRBJ2-3; D is unresolved. The CDR3 runs 13 residues. V was trimmed by 6 bases and J by 8 bases, leaving 15 bases between them. From germline, CDR1 is MDHEN and CDR2 SYDVKM. The CDR3 here is CASSSDSLGTQYF. CDR3 coding DNA: TGTGCCAGCAGCTCAGACTCGTTAGGTACGCAGTATTTT.

The rearrangement links TRBV11-2 to TRBJ2-7; 8 positions agree with TRBD1. Germline CDR1 reads SGHAT; CDR2 reads FQNNGV. V shed 1 base, J shed 4 bases, and the junction held 3 bases outside the gene matches. The CDR3 has 14 residues. CDR3 loop: CASSLGTGFYEQYV. CDR3 DNA sequence: TGTGCCAGCAGCTTAGGGACAGGGTTTTACGAGCAGTACGTC.

V is TRBV9 and J is TRBJ2-1; 7 bases map to TRBD2. V trimming: 0 bases; J trimming: 4 bases; junction bases outside the gene matches: 10. Germline V lookup: CDR1 SGDLS, CDR2 YYNGEE. The CDR3 loop spans 17 amino acids. CDR3 amino acids: CASSVEPGGANYNEQFF. The CDR3 nucleotides are TGTGCCAGCAGCGTAGAGCCGGGAGGAGCAAATTACAATGAGCAGTTCTTC.

CDR3 residues: CASSQLTGGPMNTEAFF. In DNA form, the CDR3 reads TGTGCCAGCAGCCAGTTGACAGGGGGACCCATGAACACTGAAGCTTTCTTT. The V and J genes are TRBV3-1 (or the pseudogene TRBV3-2) and TRBJ1-1, with TRBD1 identical over 9 bases. The trim removed 3 bases at V and 0 bases at J, leaving 8 bases unmatched. Looked up from germline, CDR1 is LGHDT and CDR2 is YNNKEL (reference sequence). The CDR3 spans 17 residues.

The V gene is TRBV6-5, the J gene TRBJ1-2; TRBD1 aligns across 9 bases. Germline CDR1 reads MNHEY; CDR2 reads SVGAGI. This CDR3 is 15 amino acids long. Germline trimming cut 4 bases from V and 8 bases from J; bases unmatched to any gene: 11. DNA of the CDR3: TGTGCCAGCAGTTTATCCGGGACAGGGCTTTGGGGCTACACCTTC. Translation: CASSLSGTGLWGYTF.

The V gene is TRBV5-1, the J gene TRBJ1-1, with 7 positions matching TRBD1. This CDR3 is built from 15 residues. After removal of 4 bases from V and 2 bases from J, the junction contained 8 bases not matched to a gene. CDR1 is SGHRS, CDR2 YFSETQ, per germline. CDR3 sequence (DNA): TGCGCCAGCAGCACTAAAACAGGGGTAAACACTGAAGCTTTCTTT. It specifies CASSTKTGVNTEAFF.

This chain joins TRBV5-1 and TRBJ2-2; TRBD1 is a possible D gene (5 bases). The CDR3 contains 13 residues. With 4 bases removed from V and 4 bases from J, the gap between germline ends came to 8 bases. Germline assignment: CDR1 SGHRS and CDR2 YFSETQ. CDR3 coding DNA: TGCGCCAGCAGCCAGGGTACCACCGGGGAGCTGTTTTTT. Amino acids: CASSQGTTGELFF. The complete variable domain, with remaining parts taken from reference TRBV5-1 and TRBJ2-2, reads KAGVTQTPRYLIKTRGQQVTLSCSPISGHRSVSWYQQTPGQGLQFLFEYFSETQRNKGNFPGRFSGRQFSNSRSEMNVSTLELGDSALYLCASSQGTTGELFFGEGSRLTVL.

The rearrangement joins TRBV19 to TRBJ2-1; D not resolved. From germline, CDR1 is LNHDA and CDR2 SQIVND (reference sequence). The CDR3 is 14 amino acids. The V end lost 1 base, the J end lost 3 bases, and 7 bases lay between the germline ends. The CDR3 protein is CASSIGRDYNEQFF. The CDR3 DNA reads as TGTGCCAGTAGTATAGGAAGGGACTACAATGAGCAGTTCTTC.

The gene calls are TRBV19 and TRBJ1-1; no firm D call. Trimming cost V 5 bases and J 1 base, with 2 bases left between them. CDR3 length equals 11 residues. Germline CDR1 reads LNHDA; CDR2 reads SQIVND (reference sequence). Here the CDR3 reads CASSENTEAFF. The CDR3 nucleotides read TGTGCCAGTAGTGAGAACACTGAAGCTTTCTTT. Looking up the rest from reference TRBV19 and TRBJ1-1 gives the full variable domain: DGGITQSPKYLFRKEGQNVTLSCEQNLNHDAMYWYRQDPGQGLRLIYYSQIVNDFQKGDIAEGYSVSREKKESFPLTVTSAQKNPTAFYLCASSENTEAFFGQGTRLTVV.

A few counts support this clone. The genes are TRBV4-1 and TRBJ1-2; 9 positions match TRBD1. The CDR3 loop spans 17 amino acids. The germline V gene encodes CDR1 MGHRA and CDR2 YSYEKL. V was pared by 1 base and J by 7 bases, with 13 bases of the junction left unmatched. For the CDR3, the DNA is TGCGCCAGCAGCCAAGTTCTTGGGACAGGGAAGTATCCTGGCTACACCTTC. Translation: CASSQVLGTGKYPGYTF.

The chain recombines TRBV5-4 with TRBJ2-5, with 10 bases lining up with TRBD2. In germline, CDR1 is SGHNT, CDR2 YYREEE (reference sequence). V shed 4 bases and J 12 bases; nucleotides not matched to a gene: 6. The CDR3 is 12 residues long. The CDR3 is CASSVSTSGEYF. The CDR3 DNA reads TGTGCCAGCAGCGTGTCTACTAGCGGGGAGTACTTC.

CDR3: CASSLDGSPLHF. CDR3 nucleotide sequence: TGTGCCAGCAGCTTAGATGGGTCACCCCTCCACTTT. The J gene is TRBJ1-6, the V gene TRBV13, with unresolved D. V dropped 1 base and J dropped 10 bases, with 5 bases sitting between them. Germline CDR1 and CDR2: PRHDT and FYEKMQ (reference sequence). This CDR3 has 12 amino acids.

This chain joins TRBV2 and TRBJ1-1, with 7 bases aligning to TRBD1. In germline, CDR1 is SNHLY, CDR2 FYNNEI. The CDR3 has 14 amino acids. Unmatched junction bases numbered 10, after V lost 6 bases and J lost 6 bases. The CDR3 is CASRRESGGPEAFF. Here the CDR3 DNA reads TGTGCCAGCAGGCGGGAGTCAGGGGGGCCTGAAGCTTTCTTT. The variable domain in full, with the rest retrieved from reference TRBV2 and TRBJ1-1, is EPEVTQTPSHQVTQMGQEVILRCVPISNHLYFYWYRQILGQKVEFLVSFYNNEISEKSEIFDDQFSVERPDGSNFTLKIRSTKLEDSAMYFCASRRESGGPEAFFGQGTRLTVV.

This clone was counted once. The CDR3, as DNA: TGTGCCAGCAGCTTGGATGGCAGGATGGGGTATGGCTACACCTTC. Encoded protein: CASSLDGRMGYGYTF. The V call is TRBV5-6, the J call TRBJ1-2; D gene unclear. Trimming pared 0 bases from V and 5 bases from J, leaving 14 bases between. CDR1 is SGHDT, CDR2 YYEEEE, per germline. The length of the CDR3 is 15 residues.

The V gene is TRBV30, the J gene TRBJ1-2, with TRBD1 matching 7 bases. Unmatched junction bases numbered 7, after V lost 7 bases and J lost 8 bases. The CDR3 spans 11 residues. Germline V gene data show CDR1 as GTSNPN and CDR2 as SVGIG (reference sequence). CDR3 DNA sequence: TGTGCCTCCGACAGGGTCGAAGGCTACACCTTC. Its protein is CASDRVEGYTF. The whole variable domain, filled in from reference TRBV30 and TRBJ1-2, reads SQTIHQWPATLVQPVGSPLSLECTVEGTSNPNLYWYRQAAGRGLQLLFYSVGIGQISSEVPQNLSASRPQDRQFILSSKKLLLSDSGFYLCASDRVEGYTFGSGTRLTVV.